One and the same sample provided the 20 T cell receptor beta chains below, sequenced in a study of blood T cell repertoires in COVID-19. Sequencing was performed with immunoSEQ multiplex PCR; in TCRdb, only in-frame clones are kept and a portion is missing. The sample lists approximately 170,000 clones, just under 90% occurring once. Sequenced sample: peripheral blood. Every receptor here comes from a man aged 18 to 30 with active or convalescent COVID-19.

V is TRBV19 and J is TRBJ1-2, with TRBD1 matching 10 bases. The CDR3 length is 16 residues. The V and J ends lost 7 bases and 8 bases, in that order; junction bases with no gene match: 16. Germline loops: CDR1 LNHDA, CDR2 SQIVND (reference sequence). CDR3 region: CASIQFPGQGTGGYTF. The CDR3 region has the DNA TGTGCCAGTATTCAGTTTCCGGGACAGGGGACAGGCGGCTACACCTTC.

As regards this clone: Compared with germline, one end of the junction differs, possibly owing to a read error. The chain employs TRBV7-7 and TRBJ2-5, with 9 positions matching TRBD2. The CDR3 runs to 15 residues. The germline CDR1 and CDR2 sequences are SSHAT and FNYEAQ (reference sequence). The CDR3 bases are TGTGCTAGCAGCTTGGGGGGACTAGCCCAAGAGACCCAGTACTTC. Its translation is CASSLGGLAQETQYF. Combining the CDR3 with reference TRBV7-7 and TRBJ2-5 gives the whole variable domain GAGVSQSPRYKVTKRGQDVTLRCDPISSHATLYWYQQALGQGPEFLTYFNYEAQPDKSGLPSDRFSAERPEGSISTLTIQRTEQRDSAMYRCASSLGGLAQETQYFGPGTRLLVL.

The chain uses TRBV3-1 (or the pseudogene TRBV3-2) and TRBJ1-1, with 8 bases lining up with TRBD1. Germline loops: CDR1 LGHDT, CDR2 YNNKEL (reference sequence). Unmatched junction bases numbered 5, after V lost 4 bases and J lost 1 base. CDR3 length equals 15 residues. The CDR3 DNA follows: TGTGCCAGCAGCCTCGGACAGGGCCCGAACACTGAAGCTTTCTTT. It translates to CASSLGQGPNTEAFF.

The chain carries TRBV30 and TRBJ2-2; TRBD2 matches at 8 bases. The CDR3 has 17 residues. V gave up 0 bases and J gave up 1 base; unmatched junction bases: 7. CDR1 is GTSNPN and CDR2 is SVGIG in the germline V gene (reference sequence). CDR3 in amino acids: CAWSVRTSGENTGELFF. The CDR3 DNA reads TGTGCCTGGAGTGTACGAACTAGCGGCGAGAACACCGGGGAGCTGTTTTTT.

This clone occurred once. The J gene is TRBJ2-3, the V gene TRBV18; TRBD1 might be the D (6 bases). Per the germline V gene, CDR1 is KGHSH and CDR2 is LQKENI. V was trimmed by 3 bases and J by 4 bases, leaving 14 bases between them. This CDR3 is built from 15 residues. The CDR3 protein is CASSPGAQGADTQYF. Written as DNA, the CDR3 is TGTGCCAGCTCACCGGGGGCACAAGGGGCAGATACGCAGTATTTT.

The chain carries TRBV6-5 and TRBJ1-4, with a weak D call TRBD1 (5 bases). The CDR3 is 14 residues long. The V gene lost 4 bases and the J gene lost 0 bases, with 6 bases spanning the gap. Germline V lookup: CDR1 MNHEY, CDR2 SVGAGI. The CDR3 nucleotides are TGTGCCAGCAGTTCGACAGCAACTAATGAAAAACTGTTTTTT. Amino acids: CASSSTATNEKLFF.

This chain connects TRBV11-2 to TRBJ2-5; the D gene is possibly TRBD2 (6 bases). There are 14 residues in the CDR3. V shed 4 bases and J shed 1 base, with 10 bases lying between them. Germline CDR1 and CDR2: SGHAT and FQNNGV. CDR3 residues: CASSSAGSQETQYF. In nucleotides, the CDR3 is TGTGCCAGCAGCTCGGCGGGAAGCCAAGAGACCCAGTACTTC.

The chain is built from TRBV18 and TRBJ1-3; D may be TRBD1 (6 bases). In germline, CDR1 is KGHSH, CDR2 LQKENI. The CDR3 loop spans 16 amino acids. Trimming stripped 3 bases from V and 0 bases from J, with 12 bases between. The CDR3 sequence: CASSPVQGSSGNTIYF. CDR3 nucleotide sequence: TGTGCCAGCTCACCCGTACAGGGCTCCTCTGGAAACACCATATATTTT.

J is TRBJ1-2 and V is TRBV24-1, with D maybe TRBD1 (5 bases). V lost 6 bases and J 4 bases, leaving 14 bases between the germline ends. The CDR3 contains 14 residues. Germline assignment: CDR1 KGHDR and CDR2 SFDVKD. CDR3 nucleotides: TGTGCCACCAGTACCTACGACAGAGCCTATGGCTACACCTTC. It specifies CATSTYDRAYGYTF.

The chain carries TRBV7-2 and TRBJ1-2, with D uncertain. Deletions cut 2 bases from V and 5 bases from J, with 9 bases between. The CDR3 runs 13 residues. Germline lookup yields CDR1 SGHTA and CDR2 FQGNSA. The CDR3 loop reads CASSLWAAYGYTF. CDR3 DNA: TGTGCCAGCAGCTTATGGGCAGCATATGGCTACACCTTC.

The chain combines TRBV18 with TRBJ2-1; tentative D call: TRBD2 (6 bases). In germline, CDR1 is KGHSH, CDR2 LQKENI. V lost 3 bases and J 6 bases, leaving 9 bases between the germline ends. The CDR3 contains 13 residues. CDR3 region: CASSPWRGNEQFF. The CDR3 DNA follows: TGTGCCAGCTCACCTTGGCGGGGCAATGAGCAGTTCTTC.

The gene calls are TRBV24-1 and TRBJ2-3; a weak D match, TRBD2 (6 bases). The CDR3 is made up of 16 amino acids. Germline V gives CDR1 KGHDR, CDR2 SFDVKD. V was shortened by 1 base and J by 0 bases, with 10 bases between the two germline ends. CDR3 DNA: TGTGCCACCAGTGATTTACGGGGGACTAGCACAGATACGCAGTATTTT. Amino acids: CATSDLRGTSTDTQYF.

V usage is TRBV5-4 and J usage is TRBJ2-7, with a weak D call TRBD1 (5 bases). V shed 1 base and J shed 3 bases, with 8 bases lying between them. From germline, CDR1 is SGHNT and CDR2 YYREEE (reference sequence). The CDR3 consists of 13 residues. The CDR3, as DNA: TGTGCCAGCAGCTTGAACAGGTACTACGAGCAGTACTTC. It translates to CASSLNRYYEQYF.

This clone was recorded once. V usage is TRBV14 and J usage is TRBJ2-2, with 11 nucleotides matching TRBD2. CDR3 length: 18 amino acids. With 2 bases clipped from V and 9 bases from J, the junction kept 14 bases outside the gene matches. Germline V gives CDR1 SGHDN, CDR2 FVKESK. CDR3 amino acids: CASSQTTSGSPFARELFF. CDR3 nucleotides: TGTGCCAGCAGCCAAACAACTAGCGGGAGCCCGTTCGCCCGGGAGCTGTTTTTT.

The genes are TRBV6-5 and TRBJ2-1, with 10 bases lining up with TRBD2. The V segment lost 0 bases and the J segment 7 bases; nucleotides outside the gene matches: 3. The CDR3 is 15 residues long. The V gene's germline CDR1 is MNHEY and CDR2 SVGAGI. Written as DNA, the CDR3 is TGTGCCAGCAGTTACTCGGCTAGCGGGAGAAATGAGCAGTTCTTC. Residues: CASSYSASGRNEQFF.

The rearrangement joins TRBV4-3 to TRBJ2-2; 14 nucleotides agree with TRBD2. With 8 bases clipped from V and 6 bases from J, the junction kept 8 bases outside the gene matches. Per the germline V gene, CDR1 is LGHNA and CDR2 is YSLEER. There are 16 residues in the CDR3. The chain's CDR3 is CASGGLAGVGAGELFF. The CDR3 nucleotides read TGCGCCAGCGGGGGACTAGCGGGAGTTGGGGCCGGGGAGCTGTTTTTT.

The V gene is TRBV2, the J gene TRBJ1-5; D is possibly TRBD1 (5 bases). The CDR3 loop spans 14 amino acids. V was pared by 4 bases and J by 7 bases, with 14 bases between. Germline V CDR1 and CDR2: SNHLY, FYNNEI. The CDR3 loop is CASSALSGFQPQHF. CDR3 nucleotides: TGTGCCAGCAGTGCCCTCTCAGGGTTCCAGCCCCAGCATTTT.

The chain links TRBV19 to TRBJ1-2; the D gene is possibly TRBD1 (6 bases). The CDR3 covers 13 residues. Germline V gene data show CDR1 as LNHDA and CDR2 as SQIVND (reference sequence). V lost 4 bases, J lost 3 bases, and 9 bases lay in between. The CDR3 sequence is CASSTGVYYGYTF. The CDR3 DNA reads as TGTGCCAGTAGTACAGGGGTATACTATGGCTACACCTTC.

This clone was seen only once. The CDR3 is CASSQPRLAQETQYF. For the CDR3, the DNA is TGTGCCAGCAGCCAACCGCGACTAGCGCAAGAGACCCAGTACTTC. The genes are TRBV3-1 (or the pseudogene TRBV3-2) and TRBJ2-5; TRBD2 matches at 8 bases. The V gene end was trimmed by 2 bases and the J gene end by 2 bases; junction bases not matched to a gene: 4. Germline values: CDR1 LGHDT, CDR2 YNNKEL (reference sequence). CDR3 length: 15 amino acids.

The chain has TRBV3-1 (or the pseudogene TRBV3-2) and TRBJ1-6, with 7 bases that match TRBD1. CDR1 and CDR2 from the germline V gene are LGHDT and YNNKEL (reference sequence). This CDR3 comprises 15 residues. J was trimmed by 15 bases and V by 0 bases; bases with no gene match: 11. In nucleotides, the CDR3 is TGTGCCAGCAGCCAAGATCTTCGGGACAGTTCGGTCCTCCACTTT. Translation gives CASSQDLRDSSVLHF.